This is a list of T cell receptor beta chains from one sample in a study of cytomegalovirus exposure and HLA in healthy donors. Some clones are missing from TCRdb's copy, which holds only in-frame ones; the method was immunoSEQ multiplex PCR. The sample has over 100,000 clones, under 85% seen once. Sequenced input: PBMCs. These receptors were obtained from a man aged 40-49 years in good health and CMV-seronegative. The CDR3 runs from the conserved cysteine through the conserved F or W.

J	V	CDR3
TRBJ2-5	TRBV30	CAWSVGTGDKKTQYF
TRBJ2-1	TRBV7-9	CASSRLFGGAGYNEQFF
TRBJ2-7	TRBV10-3	CAISEYGQGAYF
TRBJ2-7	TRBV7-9	CASSHTTGGVWEQYF
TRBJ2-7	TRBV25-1	CASSQETGAYEQYF
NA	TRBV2	CASSELGTGRDEQYF
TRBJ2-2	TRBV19	CASSTIVGVETGELFF
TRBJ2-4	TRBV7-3	CASSLTGGRGIQYF
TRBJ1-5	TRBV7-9	CASSPGQYQPQHF
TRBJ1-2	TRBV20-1	CSALQDRDTF
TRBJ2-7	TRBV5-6	CASSVGTGISYEQYF
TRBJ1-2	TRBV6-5	CASRLTGSYGYTF
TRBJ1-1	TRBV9	CASSVVARNTEAFF
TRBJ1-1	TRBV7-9	CASTSGGGNTEAFF
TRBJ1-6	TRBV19	CASIPPPGQGKDNSPLHF
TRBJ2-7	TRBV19	CASSKTGSLRSYEQYF
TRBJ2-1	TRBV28	CASSRRTSNEQFF
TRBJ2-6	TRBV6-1	CASIRQVTGANVLTF
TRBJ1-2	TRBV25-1	CASSPGAGYTF
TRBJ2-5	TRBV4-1	CASSRLPRGETQYF
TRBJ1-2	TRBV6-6	CASSTELRRQNGYTF
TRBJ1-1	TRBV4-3	CASSQVHTANTEAFF
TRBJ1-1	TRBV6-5	CASRLHGADTEAFF
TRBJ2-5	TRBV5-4	CASSLGAGETQYF
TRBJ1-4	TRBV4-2	CASSLNRGSNEKLFF